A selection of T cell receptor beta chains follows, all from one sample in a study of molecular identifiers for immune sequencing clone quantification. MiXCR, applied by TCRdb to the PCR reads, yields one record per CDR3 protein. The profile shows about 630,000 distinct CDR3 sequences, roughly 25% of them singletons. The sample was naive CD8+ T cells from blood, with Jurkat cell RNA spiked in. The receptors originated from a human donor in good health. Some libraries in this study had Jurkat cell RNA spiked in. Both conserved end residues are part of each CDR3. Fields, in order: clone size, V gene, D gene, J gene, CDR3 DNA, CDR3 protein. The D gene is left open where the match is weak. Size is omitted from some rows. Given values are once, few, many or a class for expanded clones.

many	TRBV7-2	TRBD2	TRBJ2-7	TGTGCCAGCAGCTTATGGGAGGGCGAGCAGTACTTC	CASSLWEGEQYF
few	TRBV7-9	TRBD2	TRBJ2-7	TGTGCCAGCAGCTCCGCACTAGCGCAAAACGAGCAGTACTTC	CASSSALAQNEQYF
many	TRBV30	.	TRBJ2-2	TGTGCCTGGAGTGTACGGGGGACCGGGGAGCTGTTTTTT	CAWSVRGTGELFF
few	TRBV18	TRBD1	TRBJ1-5	TGTGCCAGCTCAGGCGGGACAGACAATCAGCCCCAGCATTTT	CASSGGTDNQPQHF
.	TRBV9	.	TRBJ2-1	TGTGCCAGCAGCGAAGGGGACAATGAGCAGTTCTTC	CASSEGDNEQFF
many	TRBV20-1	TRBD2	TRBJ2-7	TGCAGTGCTAGAGATCTGACTAGCGGAACCTACGAGCAGTACTTC	CSARDLTSGTYEQYF
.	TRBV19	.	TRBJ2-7	TGTGCCAGTAGTATTCTGGCCGGGGAGGACGAGCAGTACTTC	CASSILAGEDEQYF
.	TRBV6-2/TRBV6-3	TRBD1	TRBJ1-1	TGTGCCAGCAGTCTCCCCCCGGGCATTCGGCAGGGGGGTAACACTGTAGCTTTCTTT	CASSLPPGIRQGGNTVAFF
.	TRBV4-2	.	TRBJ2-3	TGTGCCAGCAGCCGTTATTACGGGACTGTAGATACGCAGTATTTT	CASSRYYGTVDTQYF
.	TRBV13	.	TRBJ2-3	TGTGCCAGCAGCTTAGGCCCGGGGGCCACAGATACGCAGTATTTT	CASSLGPGATDTQYF
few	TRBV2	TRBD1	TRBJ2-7	TGTGCCAGCAGTGAGTGGGGGACAGCAGGGTCCTACGAGCAGTACTTC	CASSEWGTAGSYEQYF
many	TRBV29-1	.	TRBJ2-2	TGCAGCGTTGAGGCCACCAACACCGGGGAGCTGTTTTTT	CSVEATNTGELFF
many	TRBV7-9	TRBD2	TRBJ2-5	TGTGCCAGCAGCTTGGCGGGGGGGCAGGAGACCCAGTACTTC	CASSLAGGQETQYF
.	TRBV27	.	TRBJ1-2	TGTGCCAGCAGTTTTGGGGTAGCTAACTATGGCTACACCTTC	CASSFGVANYGYTF
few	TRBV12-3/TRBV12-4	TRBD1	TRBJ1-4	TGTGCCAGCAGTCACCGGGACAGGGGGCGAGGTGAAAAACTGTTTTTT	CASSHRDRGRGEKLFF
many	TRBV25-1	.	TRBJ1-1	TGTGCCAGCAGTGATCTGGCAGTCCCTGAAGCTTTCTTT	CASSDLAVPEAFF
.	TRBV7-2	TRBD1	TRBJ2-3	TGTGCCAGCAGCTCGCTAGGGGGCGAAGATACGCAGTATTTT	CASSSLGGEDTQYF
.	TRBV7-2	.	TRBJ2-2	TGTGCCGGCTTGGGAGGAGCGAACACCGGGGAGCTGTTTTTT	CAGLGGANTGELFF
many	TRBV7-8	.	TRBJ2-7	TGTGCCAGCAGCTTAGCCGGACACCAAATGAGAGTAGAGCAGTACTTC	CASSLAGHQMRVEQYF
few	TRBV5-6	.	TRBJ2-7	TGTGCCAGCAGCAACCGGGACATCTCCTACGAGCAGTACTTC	CASSNRDISYEQYF
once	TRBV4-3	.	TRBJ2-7	TGCGCCAGCAGCCCAGGGATCGGGGTCTACGAGCAGTACTTC	CASSPGIGVYEQYF
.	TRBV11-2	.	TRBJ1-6	TGTGCCAGCAGCTTATCAGGGACCAATAATTCACCCCTCCACTTT	CASSLSGTNNSPLHF
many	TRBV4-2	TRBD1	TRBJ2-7	TGTGCCAGCAGCCAATCGACAGGGGCGGGCTACGAGCAGTACTTC	CASSQSTGAGYEQYF
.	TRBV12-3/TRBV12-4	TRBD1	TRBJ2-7	TGTGCCAGCAGCTGGACAGGCGATCACGAGCAGTACTTC	CASSWTGDHEQYF
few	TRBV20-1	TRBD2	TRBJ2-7	TGCAGTGTCAGAGGACTAGCGCGGGACTACGAGCAGTACTTC	CSVRGLARDYEQYF
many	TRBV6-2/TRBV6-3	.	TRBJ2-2	TGTGCCAGCAGTTATAGAGTGCTCACAATCGGGGAGCTGTTTTTT	CASSYRVLTIGELFF